This T cell receptor (beta chain) was recovered during a study of T-cell reconstitution after alpha-beta-depleted transplantation in children. Findings of the study overall: In patients about two months after transplant, alpha-beta T cells reportedly arose from several hundred expanded graft clones. At one year after transplant, newly produced T cells mostly accounted for T-cell counts and diversity. Elevated TCRbeta diversity at day 60 was traced, in some patients, to surviving recipient T cells and thymic progenitors.

The CDR3 loop spans 15 amino acids. V lost 4 bases and J lost 2, with 15 bases in between. Using unique molecular identifiers, the investigators prepared the TCRbeta library. TCRdb redid the calling of the PCR reads with MiXCR, one entry per CDR3 protein. The sample includes about 440,000 distinct CDR3 sequences, around 46% of them seen just once. As concerns this clonotype: Its specificity is not known.

The TCR comes from a girl between 2 and 10 years old with aplastic anemia, due to receive a stem cell transplant. Material: PBMCs, obtained before TCRalphabeta/CD19-depleted stem cell transplant. The rearrangement joins TRBV12-3 or TRBV12-4 to TRBJ2-7, with D possibly TRBD1 on 7 matching bases. The chain's CDR3 is CASSWGDSPTYEQYF. CDR3 nucleotides: TGTGCCAGCAGTTGGGGGGACAGCCCAACCTACGAGCAGTACTTC.